Listed below are T cell receptor beta chains from one sample, sequenced in a study of blood T cell repertoires in COVID-19. Sequencing was performed with immunoSEQ multiplex PCR; in TCRdb, only in-frame clones are kept and a portion is missing. Here the sample spans around 390,000 clones, just under 90% being singletons. Sequencing was carried out using PBMCs or T cells enriched from blood (not recorded which). The receptors stem from a woman between 50 and 59 years old who had recovered from COVID-19. Both conserved end residues are part of each CDR3.

V gene,J gene,CDR3 length,CDR3 protein
TRBV19,TRBJ1-2,14,CATRPVRDTYGYTF
TRBV28,TRBJ1-2,15,CASSLGGAGNYGYTF
TRBV11-2,TRBJ2-1,15,CASSDLRRNHNEQFF
TRBV16,TRBJ1-4,15,CASSQSRQGSEKLFF
TRBV27,TRBJ1-1,13,CASSLYIHTEAFF
TRBV5-6,TRBJ1-6,14,CASSSLGGDSPLHF
TRBV6-5,TRBJ1-2,15,CASSYVQDTNYGYTF
TRBV27,TRBJ2-1,15,CASNVPGLAGNEQFF
TRBV30,TRBJ1-2,14,CAWSLGAVREGYTF
TRBV30,TRBJ1-6,14,CAWSGQTENSPLHF
TRBV3-1/TRBV3-2,TRBJ1-5,14,CASSPPGWFQPQHF
TRBV6-5,TRBJ1-5,13,CASRGRGTQPQHF
TRBV24-1,TRBJ1-2,14,CATSTTTGNYGYTF
TRBV5-8,TRBJ1-1,14,CASSWRDRGTEAFF
TRBV2,TRBJ2-7,16,CASRADRGVSGYEQYF
TRBV5-1,TRBJ2-3,15,CASSWASGGTDTQYF
TRBV7-2,TRBJ1-1,14,CASSLQTGDTEAFF
TRBV12-5,TRBJ1-2,16,CASGLAGGYPIYGYTF
TRBV5-1,TRBJ1-1,16,CASSFPAGAMNTEAFF
TRBV29-1,TRBJ2-7,15,CSVTSGLAGGREQYF
TRBV2,TRBJ1-2,13,CASSGLDRRGYTF
TRBV3-1/TRBV3-2,TRBJ1-2,12,CASSQAVYGYTF
TRBV19,TRBJ1-2,15,CASSIGPGTAYGYTF
TRBV7-2,TRBJ2-1,15,CASSFGGDGYNEQFF
TRBV3-1/TRBV3-2,TRBJ1-3,13,CASSRTVGNTIYF
TRBV5-4,TRBJ2-2,17,CASSLATGGGASGELFF
TRBV5-1,TRBJ1-2,14,CASSLGQGAYGYTF
TRBV2,TRBJ1-5,12,CASSGRAQPQHF
TRBV14,TRBJ2-7,14,CASSHSPGTYEQYF
TRBV2,TRBJ1-2,16,CANEDGQGATNYGYTF
TRBV15,TRBJ1-2,12,CATSRDFSGYTF
TRBV4-1,TRBJ2-7,14,CASSQGEGAYEQYF
TRBV10-3,TRBJ1-3,16,CAISDRGPRSGNTIYF
TRBV10-1,TRBJ1-5,13,CASSDGRGQPQHF
TRBV5-6,TRBJ2-7,14,CASSLGQNSYEQYF
TRBV28,TRBJ1-6,17,CASSSTGSDSYNSPLHF
TRBV19,TRBJ1-6,15,CASSPGGTRNSPLHF
TRBV7-9,TRBJ1-4,15,CASSFPGTGDEKLFF
TRBV19,TRBJ1-1,13,CASSYDRVDLAFF
TRBV4-1,TRBJ1-4,15,CASTRGDRNNEKLFF
TRBV15,TRBJ1-2,13,CATSRDPRYGYTF
TRBV7-9,TRBJ1-2,13,CASSLAYDYGYTF
TRBV19,TRBJ1-1,15,CASSIWRGMNTEAFF
TRBV10-3,TRBJ2-7,14,CAISQTGESYEQYF
TRBV6-5,TRBJ2-1,15,CASSYAGTGNNEQFF
TRBV18,TRBJ1-3,17,CASSRAKQGPSGNTIYF
TRBV28,TRBJ2-7,13,CASSSPSSYEQYF
TRBV29-1,TRBJ1-4,14,CSVELRGLNEKLFF
TRBV5-6,TRBJ2-1,14,CASSFSAGGGEQFF
TRBV4-2,TRBJ2-2,18,CASSQVFGGGASAGELFF